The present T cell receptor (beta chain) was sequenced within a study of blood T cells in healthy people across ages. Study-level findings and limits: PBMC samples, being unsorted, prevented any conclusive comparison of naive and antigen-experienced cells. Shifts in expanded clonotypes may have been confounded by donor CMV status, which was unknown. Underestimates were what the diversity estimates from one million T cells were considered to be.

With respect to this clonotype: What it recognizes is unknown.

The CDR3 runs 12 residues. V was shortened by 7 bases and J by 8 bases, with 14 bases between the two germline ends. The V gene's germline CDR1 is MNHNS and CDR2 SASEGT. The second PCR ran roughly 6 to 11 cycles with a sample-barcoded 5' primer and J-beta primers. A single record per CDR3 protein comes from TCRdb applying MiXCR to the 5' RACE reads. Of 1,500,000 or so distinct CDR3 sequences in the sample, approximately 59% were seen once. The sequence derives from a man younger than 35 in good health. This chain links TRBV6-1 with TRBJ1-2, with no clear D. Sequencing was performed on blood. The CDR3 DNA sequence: TGTGCCAGCACCCCCCTAAGGGAAGGCTACACCTTC. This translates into CASTPLREGYTF.